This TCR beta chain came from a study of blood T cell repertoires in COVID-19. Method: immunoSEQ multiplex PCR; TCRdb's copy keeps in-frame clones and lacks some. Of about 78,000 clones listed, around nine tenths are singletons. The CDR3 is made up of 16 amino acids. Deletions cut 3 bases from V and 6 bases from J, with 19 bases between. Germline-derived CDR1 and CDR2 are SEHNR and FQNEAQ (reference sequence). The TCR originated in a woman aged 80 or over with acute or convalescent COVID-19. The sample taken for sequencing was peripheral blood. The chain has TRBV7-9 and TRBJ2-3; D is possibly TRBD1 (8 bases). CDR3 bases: TGTGCCAGCAGCTTTTTACAGGGGGGGATTTTGGATACGCAGTATTTT. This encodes CASSFLQGGILDTQYF. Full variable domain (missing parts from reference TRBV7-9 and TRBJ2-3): DTGVSQNPRHKITKRGQNVTFRCDPISEHNRLYWYRQTLGQGPEFLTYFQNEAQLEKSRLLSDRFSAERPKGSFSTLEIQRTEQGDSAMYLCASSFLQGGILDTQYFGPGTRLTVL.